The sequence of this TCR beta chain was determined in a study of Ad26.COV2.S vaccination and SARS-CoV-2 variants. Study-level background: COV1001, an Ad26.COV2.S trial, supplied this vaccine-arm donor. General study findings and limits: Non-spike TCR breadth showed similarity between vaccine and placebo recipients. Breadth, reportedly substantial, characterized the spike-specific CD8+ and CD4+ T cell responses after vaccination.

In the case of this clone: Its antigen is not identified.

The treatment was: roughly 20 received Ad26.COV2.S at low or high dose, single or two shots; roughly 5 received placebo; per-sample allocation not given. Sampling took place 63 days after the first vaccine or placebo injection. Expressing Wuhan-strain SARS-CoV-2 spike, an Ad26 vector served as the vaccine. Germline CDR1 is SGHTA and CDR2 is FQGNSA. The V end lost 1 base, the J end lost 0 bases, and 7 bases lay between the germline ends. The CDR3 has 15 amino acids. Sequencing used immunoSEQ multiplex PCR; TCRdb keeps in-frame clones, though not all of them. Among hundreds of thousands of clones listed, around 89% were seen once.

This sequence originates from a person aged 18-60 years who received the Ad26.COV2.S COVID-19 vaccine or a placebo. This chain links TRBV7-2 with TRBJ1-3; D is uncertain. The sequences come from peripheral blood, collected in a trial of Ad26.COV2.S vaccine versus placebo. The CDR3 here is CASSLEASSGNTIYF. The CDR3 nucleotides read TGTGCCAGCAGCTTAGAGGCGAGCTCTGGAAACACCATATATTTT.